The sequence of this TCR beta chain was determined in a study of blood T cells in healthy people across ages. Germline CDR1 is DFQATT and CDR2 is SNEGSKA (reference sequence). The CDR3 is 14 amino acids. Trimming cost V 5 bases and J 3 bases, with 14 bases left between them. This clonotype was seen more than once but under ten times. Its antigen is not identified. Next came a second PCR, run for about 7 to 12 cycles, which used a sample-barcoded 5' primer along with a J-beta primer mix. Each cDNA molecule, via a template-switch adaptor with 12 random nucleotides, was tagged. One entry per CDR3 protein results from TCRdb running MiXCR on the 5' RACE reads. The repertoire includes 700,000 or so distinct CDR3 sequences, approximately 22% of them detected once, and approximately 20% sits in the top ten. General study results and limits: Researchers report that TCR beta diversity correlated strongly with naive T cell percentage. There was no known CMV status for donors, so expanded clonotype changes were possibly confounded.

The receptor's source is a man aged 70 or older in good health. This sequence joins TRBV20-1 and TRBJ1-5; D might be TRBD1 (6 bases). Sequenced input: blood. The CDR3 reads CSADTGFSNQPQHF. DNA for the CDR3: TGCAGTGCTGATACAGGGTTTTCCAATCAGCCCCAGCATTTT.